This T cell receptor beta chain appears in the sequencing data of a study of blood T cell repertoires in COVID-19. The wider study: T cells, B-cell-depleted T cells, or PBMCs supplied cDNA or gDNA.

Original processing notes: Researchers report that nucleated cell counts were estimated from reference gene primer amplification. Measured with immunoSEQ multiplex PCR; TCRdb has only the in-frame clones, and not every one. The D gene and trimming were derived from the DNA, and the V and J assignments and clone size from that table. The data show fewer than 350,000 clones, 80% to 90% seen once. Looked up from germline, CDR1 is MNHEY and CDR2 is SVGEGT. CDR3 length: 16 amino acids. With 4 bases removed from V and 0 bases from J, the gap between germline ends came to 13 bases. Patients at the Seattle site were enrolled during active infection and followed longitudinally.

Specimen: peripheral blood. The origin of this receptor is a man between 25 and 39 years old with COVID-19, enrolled during active disease. The chain recombines TRBV6-2 or TRBV6-3 with TRBJ2-1; TRBD1 might be the D (6 bases). The CDR3 loop is CASSLQGENSYNEQFF. The CDR3 nucleotides read TGTGCCAGCAGTTTACAGGGTGAAAACTCCTACAATGAGCAGTTCTTC.